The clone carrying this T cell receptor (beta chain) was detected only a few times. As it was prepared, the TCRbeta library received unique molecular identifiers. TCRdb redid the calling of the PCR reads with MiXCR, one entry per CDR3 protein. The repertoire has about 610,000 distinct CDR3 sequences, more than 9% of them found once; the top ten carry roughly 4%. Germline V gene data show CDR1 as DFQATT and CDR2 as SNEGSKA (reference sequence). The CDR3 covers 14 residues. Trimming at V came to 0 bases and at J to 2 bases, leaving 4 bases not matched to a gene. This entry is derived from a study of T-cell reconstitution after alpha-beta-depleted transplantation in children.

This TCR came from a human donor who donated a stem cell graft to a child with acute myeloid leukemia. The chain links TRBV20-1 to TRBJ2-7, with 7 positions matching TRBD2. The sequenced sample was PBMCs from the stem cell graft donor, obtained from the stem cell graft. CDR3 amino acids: CSARDGEGTYEQYF. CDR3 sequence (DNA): TGCAGTGCTAGAGATGGGGAGGGTACCTACGAGCAGTACTTC.